This is a list of T cell receptor beta chains from one sample in a study of T-cell reconstitution after alpha-beta-depleted transplantation in children. TCRdb re-analysed the PCR reads in MiXCR, keeping a single row per CDR3 protein. The table shows 500,000 to 600,000 distinct CDR3 sequences, with over 25% occurring only once. This specimen consisted of PBMCs from the stem cell graft donor, obtained from the stem cell graft. The receptor source for this set is a human donor who donated a stem cell graft to a child with aplastic anemia. Each CDR3 is given without its conserved first and last residue. D genes are given only for firm matches.

v_call d_call cdr3_aa
TRBV19 TRBD1 ASSKTGTANYGYT
TRBV6-5 TRBD1 ASSSGDRGQGYT
TRBV7-2 - ASSLAWETGELF
TRBV12-3/TRBV12-4 - ASSFRGGGTTDTQY
TRBV25-1 TRBD2 ASSAPGLGSYEQY
TRBV29-1 TRBD1 SVEYGQGMRNEQF
TRBV7-6 TRBD1 ASSPRRSGAGTVKETQY
TRBV20-1 - SASPNGGSGANVLT
TRBV29-1 - SVEEGTGELF
TRBV6-2/TRBV6-3 - ASRQPRGASYNEQF
TRBV28 TRBD2 ATSGSWADTQY
TRBV7-2 - ASSLAGGTYGYT
TRBV6-1 TRBD1 ASSEDRGYVETQY
TRBV5-1 - ASSLRGLETGELF
TRBV24-1 - ATSKGRASSYNEQF
TRBV29-1 - SAMTDNNYGYT
TRBV30 - AWTGERQETQY
TRBV11-1 - ASSLAQGTPGYSNQPQH
TRBV7-2 TRBD1 ASSPGQGRLVNQPQH
TRBV12-3/TRBV12-4 - ASTPAYGVTNQPQH
TRBV6-4 - ASSVTPSGHEQF
TRBV6-1 TRBD1 ASRQGAKGSPLH
TRBV5-1 TRBD1 ASSRRSGTAYNEQF
TRBV11-2 TRBD1 ASSLESGTGAYAQY
TRBV5-1 - ASSNQRSDTQY
TRBV5-1 - ASSLKAVVSNTGELF
TRBV10-1 - ASNTDTHPECGLYEQY
TRBV6-1 - ALKAVVNYGYT
TRBV10-3 - AISEPLNYGYT
TRBV6-5 TRBD1 ASSPSGQGRIQPQH
TRBV30 - AWTRDGGYT
TRBV30 - AWSVPGDSSGNTIY
TRBV6-1 TRBD2 ASSLSHGFGTSGSYEQY
TRBV2 TRBD2 ASKETSGGLNSYNEQF
TRBV20-1 - SASTTYSGANVLT
TRBV27 TRBD1 ASSLWAGGNEKLF
TRBV19 TRBD2 ASGEREYAYNEQF
TRBV6-1 TRBD2 ASSEQGLAADTQY
TRBV29-1 TRBD1 SVALRTGGRTDTQY
TRBV9 - ASSVGRTSLQETQY
TRBV7-2 TRBD2 ASSLMAGGGKNIQY
TRBV7-2 - ASRSGEQAF
TRBV4-2 TRBD1 ASTIEGTGRTEAF
TRBV28 - ASSLLGGNQPQH
TRBV12-3/TRBV12-4 - ASRGRQDRTQY
TRBV20-1 - SAATTYNSPLH
TRBV5-6 - ASSPRTDPYEQY
TRBV7-3 - ASRGRDTDTQY
TRBV19 - ASSIDEGVIETQY
TRBV12-3/TRBV12-4 - ASSAVAWGGYT